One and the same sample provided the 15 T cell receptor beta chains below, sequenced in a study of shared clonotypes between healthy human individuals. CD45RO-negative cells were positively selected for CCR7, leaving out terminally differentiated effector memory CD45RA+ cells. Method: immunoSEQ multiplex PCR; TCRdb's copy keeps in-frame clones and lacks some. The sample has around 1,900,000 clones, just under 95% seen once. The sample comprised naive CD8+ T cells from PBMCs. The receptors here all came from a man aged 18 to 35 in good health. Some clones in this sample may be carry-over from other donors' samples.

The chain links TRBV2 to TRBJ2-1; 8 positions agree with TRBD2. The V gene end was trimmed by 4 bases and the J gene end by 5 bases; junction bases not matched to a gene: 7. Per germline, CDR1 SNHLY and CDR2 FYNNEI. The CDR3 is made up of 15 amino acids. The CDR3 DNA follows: TGTGCCAGCAGTGCCGGGGTAGCGGGGCACAATGAGCAGTTCTTC. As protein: CASSAGVAGHNEQFF.

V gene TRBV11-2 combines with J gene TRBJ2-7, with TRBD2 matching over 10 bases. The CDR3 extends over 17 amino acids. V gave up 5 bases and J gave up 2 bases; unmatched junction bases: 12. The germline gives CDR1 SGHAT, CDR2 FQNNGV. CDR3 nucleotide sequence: TGTGCCAGCAGCCCCCTTACTAGCGGGACATTCCCCTACGAGCAGTACTTC. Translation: CASSPLTSGTFPYEQYF.

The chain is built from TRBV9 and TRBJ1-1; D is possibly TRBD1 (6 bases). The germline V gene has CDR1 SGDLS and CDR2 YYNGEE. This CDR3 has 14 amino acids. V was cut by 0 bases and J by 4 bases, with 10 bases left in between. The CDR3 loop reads CASSVAGRGTEAFF. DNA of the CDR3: TGTGCCAGCAGCGTAGCCGGCAGGGGCACTGAAGCTTTCTTT. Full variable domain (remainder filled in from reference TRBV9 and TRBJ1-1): DSGVTQTPKHLITATGQRVTLRCSPRSGDLSVYWYQQSLDQGLQFLIQYYNGEERAKGNILERFSAQQFPDLHSELNLSSLELGDSALYFCASSVAGRGTEAFFGQGTRLTVV.

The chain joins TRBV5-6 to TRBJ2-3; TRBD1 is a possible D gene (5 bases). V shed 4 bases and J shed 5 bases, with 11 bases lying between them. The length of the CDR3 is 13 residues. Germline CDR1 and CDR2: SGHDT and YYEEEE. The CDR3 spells CASSLNQGDTQYF. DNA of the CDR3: TGTGCCAGCAGCCTAAACCAGGGAGATACGCAGTATTTT.

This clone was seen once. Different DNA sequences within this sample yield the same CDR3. CDR3: CASSLGQGISYEQYF. The DNA of the CDR3 is TGCGCCAGCAGCTTAGGACAGGGGATCTCCTACGAGCAGTACTTC. The chain employs TRBV5-1 and TRBJ2-7, with 9 bases that match TRBD1. Germline lookup yields CDR1 SGHRS and CDR2 YFSETQ. Trimming removed 2 bases from V and 0 bases from J; junction bases left unmatched: 3. The length of the CDR3 is 15 residues.

CDR3 nucleotides: TGTGCCAGCAGCTTAGCGGACAGCGGCTACGAGCAGTACTTC. Translating gives CASSLADSGYEQYF. The chain is built from TRBV7-6 and TRBJ2-7; tentative D call: TRBD1 (6 bases). Deletions cut 0 bases from V and 3 bases from J, with 9 bases between. The CDR3 is 14 amino acids. Per germline, CDR1 SGHVS and CDR2 FNYEAQ.

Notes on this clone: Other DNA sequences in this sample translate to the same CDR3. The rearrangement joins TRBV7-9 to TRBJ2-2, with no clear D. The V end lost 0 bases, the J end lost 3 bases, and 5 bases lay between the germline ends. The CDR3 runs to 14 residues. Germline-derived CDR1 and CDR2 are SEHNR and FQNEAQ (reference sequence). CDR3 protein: CASSLALDTGELFF. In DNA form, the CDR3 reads TGTGCCAGCAGCTTAGCGTTAGACACCGGGGAGCTGTTTTTT.

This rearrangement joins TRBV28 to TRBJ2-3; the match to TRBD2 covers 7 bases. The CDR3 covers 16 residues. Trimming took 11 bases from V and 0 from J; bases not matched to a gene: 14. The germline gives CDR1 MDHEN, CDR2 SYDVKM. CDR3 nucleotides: TGTGCCCCCCCCGAGCGTCCCGGGGGGAGCACAGATACGCAGTATTTT. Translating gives CAPPERPGGSTDTQYF. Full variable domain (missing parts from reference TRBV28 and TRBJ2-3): DVKVTQSSRYLVKRTGEKVFLECVQDMDHENMFWYRQDPGLGLRLIYFSYDVKMKEKGDIPEGYSVSREKKERFSLILESASTNQTSMYLCAPPERPGGSTDTQYFGPGTRLTVL.

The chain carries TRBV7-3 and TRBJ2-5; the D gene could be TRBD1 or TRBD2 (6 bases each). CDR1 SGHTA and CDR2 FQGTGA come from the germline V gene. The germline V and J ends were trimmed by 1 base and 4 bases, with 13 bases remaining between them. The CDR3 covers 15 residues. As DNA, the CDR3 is TGTGCCAGCAGCTTAATATTTGGGGGGCGAGAGACCCAGTACTTC. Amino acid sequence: CASSLIFGGRETQYF.

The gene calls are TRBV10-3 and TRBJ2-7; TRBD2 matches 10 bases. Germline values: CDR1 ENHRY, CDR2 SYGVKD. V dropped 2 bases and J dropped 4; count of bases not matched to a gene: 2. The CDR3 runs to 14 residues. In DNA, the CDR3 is TGTGCCATCAGTGAGGGACTAGCGGAATACGAGCAGTACTTC. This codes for CAISEGLAEYEQYF.

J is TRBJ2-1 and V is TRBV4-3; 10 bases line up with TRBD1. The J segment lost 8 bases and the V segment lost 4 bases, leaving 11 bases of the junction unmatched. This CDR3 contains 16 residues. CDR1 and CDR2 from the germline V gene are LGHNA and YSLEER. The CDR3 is CASSRSRPTGGHEQFF. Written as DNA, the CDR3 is TGCGCCAGCAGCCGGTCCCGACCGACAGGGGGCCATGAGCAGTTCTTC.

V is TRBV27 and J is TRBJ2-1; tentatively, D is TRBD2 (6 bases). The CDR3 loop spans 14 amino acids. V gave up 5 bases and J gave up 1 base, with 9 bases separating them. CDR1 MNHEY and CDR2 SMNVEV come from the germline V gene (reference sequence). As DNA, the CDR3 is TGTGCCAGCAGTCCCCGGGAGTCCTACAATGAGCAGTTCTTC. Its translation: CASSPRESYNEQFF.

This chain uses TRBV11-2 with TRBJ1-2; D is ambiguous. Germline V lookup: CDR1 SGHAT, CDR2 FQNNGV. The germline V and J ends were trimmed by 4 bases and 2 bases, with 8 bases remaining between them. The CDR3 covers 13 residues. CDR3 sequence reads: CASSSTGNYGYTF. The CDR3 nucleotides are TGTGCCAGCAGCTCTACCGGGAACTATGGCTACACCTTC.

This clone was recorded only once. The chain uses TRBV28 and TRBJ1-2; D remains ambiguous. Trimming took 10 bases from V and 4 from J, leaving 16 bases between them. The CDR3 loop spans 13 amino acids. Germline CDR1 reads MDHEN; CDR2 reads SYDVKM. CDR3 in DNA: TGTGCCACCTCCGATATGTCGGGCTATGGCTACACCTTC. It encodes CATSDMSGYGYTF.

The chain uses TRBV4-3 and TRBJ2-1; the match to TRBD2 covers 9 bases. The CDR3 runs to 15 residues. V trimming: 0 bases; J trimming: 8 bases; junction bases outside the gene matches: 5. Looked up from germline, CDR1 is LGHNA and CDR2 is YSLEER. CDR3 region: CASSQDRLAGYEQFF. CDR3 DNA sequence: TGCGCCAGCAGCCAAGATAGGCTAGCGGGATATGAGCAGTTCTTC.